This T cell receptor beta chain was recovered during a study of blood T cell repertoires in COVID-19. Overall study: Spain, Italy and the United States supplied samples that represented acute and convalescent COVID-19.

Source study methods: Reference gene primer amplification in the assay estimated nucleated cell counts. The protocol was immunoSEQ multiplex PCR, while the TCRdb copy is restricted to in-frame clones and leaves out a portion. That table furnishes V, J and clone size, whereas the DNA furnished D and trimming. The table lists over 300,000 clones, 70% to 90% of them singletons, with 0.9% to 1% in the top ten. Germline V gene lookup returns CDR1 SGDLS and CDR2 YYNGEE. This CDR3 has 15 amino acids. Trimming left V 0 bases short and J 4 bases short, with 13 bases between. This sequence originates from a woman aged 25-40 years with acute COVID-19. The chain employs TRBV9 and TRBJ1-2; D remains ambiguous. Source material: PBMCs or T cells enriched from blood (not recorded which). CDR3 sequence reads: CASSVGSGYSYGYTF. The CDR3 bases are TGTGCCAGCAGCGTAGGTTCCGGGTATAGCTATGGCTACACCTTC.